This T cell receptor beta chain was sequenced for a study of OX40 agonist ivuxolimab in advanced cancers. This clone was observed once. Its antigen remains unknown. Study results and caveats: Averaging showed that CD8+ T cells had more expanded clones than CD4+ did.

Here immunoSEQ multiplex PCR was the method, and the copy in TCRdb shows in-frame clones only, minus some. This sample has 66,000 or so clones, with 77% found just once. CDR1 PRHDT and CDR2 FYEKMQ come from the germline V gene (reference sequence). V dropped 4 bases and J dropped 2 bases, with 12 bases sitting between them. The CDR3 is made up of 16 amino acids. The material was CD4+ or CD8+ T cells sorted from blood, obtained in a trial of the OX40 agonist ivuxolimab. The TCR sequence derives from an adult with an advanced solid tumor such as melanoma, head and neck, liver or kidney cancer. The chain recombines TRBV13 with TRBJ2-6, with D unresolved. In DNA, the CDR3 is TGTGCCAGCAGCTCCTACTCAGGCACTGGGGCCAACGTCCTGACTTTC. As protein: CASSSYSGTGANVLTF.